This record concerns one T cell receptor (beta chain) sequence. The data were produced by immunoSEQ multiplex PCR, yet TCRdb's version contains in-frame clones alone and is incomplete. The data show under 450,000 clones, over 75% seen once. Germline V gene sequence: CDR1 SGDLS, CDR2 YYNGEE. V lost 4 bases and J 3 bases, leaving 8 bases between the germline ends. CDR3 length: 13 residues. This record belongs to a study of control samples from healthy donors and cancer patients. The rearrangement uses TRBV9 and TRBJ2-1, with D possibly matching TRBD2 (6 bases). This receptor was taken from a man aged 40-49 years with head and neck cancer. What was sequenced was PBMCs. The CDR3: CASSSGLYNEQFF. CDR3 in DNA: TGTGCCAGCAGCTCGGGACTCTACAATGAGCAGTTCTTC.